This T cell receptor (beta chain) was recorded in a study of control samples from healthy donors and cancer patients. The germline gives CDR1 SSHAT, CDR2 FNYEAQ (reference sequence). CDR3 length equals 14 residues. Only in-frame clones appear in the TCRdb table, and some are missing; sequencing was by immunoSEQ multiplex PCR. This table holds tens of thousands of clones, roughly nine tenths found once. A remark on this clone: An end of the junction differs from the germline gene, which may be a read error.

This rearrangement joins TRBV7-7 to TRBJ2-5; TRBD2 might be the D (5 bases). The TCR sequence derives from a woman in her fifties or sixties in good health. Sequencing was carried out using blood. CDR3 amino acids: CASSLAGRGETQYF. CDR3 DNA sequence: TGTGCTAGCAGCTTAGCTGGGAGAGGGGAGACCCAGTACTTC.